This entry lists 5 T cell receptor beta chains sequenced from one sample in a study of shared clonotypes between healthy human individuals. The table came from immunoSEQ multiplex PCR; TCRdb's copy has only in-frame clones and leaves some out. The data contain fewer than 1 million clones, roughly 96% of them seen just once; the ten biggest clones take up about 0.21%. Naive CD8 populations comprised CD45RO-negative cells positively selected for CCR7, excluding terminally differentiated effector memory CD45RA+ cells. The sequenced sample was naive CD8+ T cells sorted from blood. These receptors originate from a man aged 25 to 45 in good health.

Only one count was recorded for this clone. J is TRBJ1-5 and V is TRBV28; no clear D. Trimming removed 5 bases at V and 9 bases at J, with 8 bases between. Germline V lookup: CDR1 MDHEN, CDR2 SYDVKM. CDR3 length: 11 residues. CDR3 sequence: CASSRGRPQHF. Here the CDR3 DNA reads TGTGCCAGCAGTCGAGGTCGGCCCCAGCATTTT.

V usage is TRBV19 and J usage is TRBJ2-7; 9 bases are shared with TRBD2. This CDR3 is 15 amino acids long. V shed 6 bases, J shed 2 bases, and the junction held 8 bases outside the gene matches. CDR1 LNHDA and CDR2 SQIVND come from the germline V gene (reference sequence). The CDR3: CASSPGTSPTYEQYF. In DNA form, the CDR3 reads TGTGCCAGTAGCCCCGGGACTAGCCCTACCTACGAGCAGTACTTC.

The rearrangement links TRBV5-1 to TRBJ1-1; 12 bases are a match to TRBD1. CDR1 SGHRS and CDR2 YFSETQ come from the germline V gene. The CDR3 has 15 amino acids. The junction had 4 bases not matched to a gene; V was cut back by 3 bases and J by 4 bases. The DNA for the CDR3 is TGCGCCAGCAGCTGGGGACAGGGGGCTGCCACTGAAGCTTTCTTT. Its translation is CASSWGQGAATEAFF.

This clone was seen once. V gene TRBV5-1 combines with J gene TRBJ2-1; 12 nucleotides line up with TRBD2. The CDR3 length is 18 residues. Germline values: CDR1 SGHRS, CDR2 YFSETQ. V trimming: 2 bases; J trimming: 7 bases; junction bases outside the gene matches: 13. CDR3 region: CASSFSSGRAIDFNEQFF. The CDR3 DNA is TGCGCCAGCAGCTTTTCTAGCGGGAGGGCCATAGATTTTAATGAGCAGTTCTTC.

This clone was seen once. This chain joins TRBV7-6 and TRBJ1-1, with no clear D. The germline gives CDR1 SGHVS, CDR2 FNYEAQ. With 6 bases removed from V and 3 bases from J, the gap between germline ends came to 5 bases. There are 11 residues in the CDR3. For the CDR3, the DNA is TGTGCCAGCAGGGGAGACACTGAAGCTTTCTTT. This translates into CASRGDTEAFF. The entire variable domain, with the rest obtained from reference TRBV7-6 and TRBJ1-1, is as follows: GAGVSQSPRYKVTKRGQDVALRCDPISGHVSLYWYRQALGQGPEFLTYFNYEAQQDKSGLPNDRFSAERPEGSISTLTIQRTEQRDSAMYRCASRGDTEAFFGQGTRLTVV.